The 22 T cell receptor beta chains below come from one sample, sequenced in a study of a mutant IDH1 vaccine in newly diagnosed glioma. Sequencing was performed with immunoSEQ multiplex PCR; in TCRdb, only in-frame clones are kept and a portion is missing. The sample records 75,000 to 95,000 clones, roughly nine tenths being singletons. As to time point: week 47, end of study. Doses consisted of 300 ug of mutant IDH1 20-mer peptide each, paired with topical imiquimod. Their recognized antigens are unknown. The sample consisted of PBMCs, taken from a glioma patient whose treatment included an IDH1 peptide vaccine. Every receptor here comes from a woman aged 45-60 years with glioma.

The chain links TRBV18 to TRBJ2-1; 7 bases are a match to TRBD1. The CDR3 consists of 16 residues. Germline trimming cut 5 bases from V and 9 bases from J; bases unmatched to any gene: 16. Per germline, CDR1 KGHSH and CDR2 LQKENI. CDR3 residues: CASSSKYRGAGGEQFF. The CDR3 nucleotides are TGTGCCAGCTCATCCAAGTACAGGGGAGCAGGGGGTGAGCAGTTCTTC.

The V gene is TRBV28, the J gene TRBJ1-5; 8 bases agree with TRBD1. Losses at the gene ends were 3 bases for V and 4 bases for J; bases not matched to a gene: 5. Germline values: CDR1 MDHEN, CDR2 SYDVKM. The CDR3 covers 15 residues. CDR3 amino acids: CASSFQGAGNQPQHF. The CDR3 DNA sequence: TGTGCCAGCAGTTTCCAGGGGGCAGGTAATCAGCCCCAGCATTTT.

DNA for the CDR3: TGTGCAAGTCGCCCCATCCCGGACGGTCCTGAACCCTGCTCCTACAATGAGCAGTTCTTC. This encodes CASRPIPDGPEPCSYNEQFF. The V gene is TRBV12-2, the J gene TRBJ2-1. TRBV12-2 is marked as a pseudogene. The CDR3 loop spans 20 amino acids.

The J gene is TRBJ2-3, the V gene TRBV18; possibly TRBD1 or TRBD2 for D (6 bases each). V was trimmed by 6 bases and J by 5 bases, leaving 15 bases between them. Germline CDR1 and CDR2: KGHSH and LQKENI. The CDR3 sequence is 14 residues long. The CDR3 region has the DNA TGTGCCAGCTCCCCTGCCGGGGGCGAAGATACGCAGTATTTT. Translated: CASSPAGGEDTQYF.

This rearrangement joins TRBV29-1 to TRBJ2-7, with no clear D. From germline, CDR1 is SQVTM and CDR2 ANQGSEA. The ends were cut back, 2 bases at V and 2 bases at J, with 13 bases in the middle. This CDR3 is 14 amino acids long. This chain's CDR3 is CSVELGSQTYEQYF. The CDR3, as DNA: TGCAGCGTTGAATTAGGATCCCAAACCTACGAGCAGTACTTC.

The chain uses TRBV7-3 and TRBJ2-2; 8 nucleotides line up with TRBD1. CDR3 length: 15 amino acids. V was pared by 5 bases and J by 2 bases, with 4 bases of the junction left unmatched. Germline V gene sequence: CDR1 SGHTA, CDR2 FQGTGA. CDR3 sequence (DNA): TGTGCCAGCAGCCCTACAGGGGGAAACACCGGGGAGCTGTTTTTT. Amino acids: CASSPTGGNTGELFF.

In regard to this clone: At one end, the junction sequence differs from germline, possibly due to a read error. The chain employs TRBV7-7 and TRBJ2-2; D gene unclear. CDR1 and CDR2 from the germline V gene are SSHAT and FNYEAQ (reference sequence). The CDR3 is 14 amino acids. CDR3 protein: CASSSRPATGELFF. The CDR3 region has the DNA TGTGCTAGCAGCTCCCGCCCGGCCACCGGGGAGCTGTTTTTT. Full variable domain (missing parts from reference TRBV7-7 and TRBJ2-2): GAGVSQSPRYKVTKRGQDVTLRCDPISSHATLYWYQQALGQGPEFLTYFNYEAQPDKSGLPSDRFSAERPEGSISTLTIQRTEQRDSAMYRCASSSRPATGELFFGEGSRLTVL.

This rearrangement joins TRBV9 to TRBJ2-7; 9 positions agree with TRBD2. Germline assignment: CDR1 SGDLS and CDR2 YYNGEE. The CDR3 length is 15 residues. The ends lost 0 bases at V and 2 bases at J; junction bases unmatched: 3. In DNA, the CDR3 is TGTGCCAGCAGCGTAGATGCGGGAGGGACCTACGAGCAGTACTTC. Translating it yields CASSVDAGGTYEQYF.

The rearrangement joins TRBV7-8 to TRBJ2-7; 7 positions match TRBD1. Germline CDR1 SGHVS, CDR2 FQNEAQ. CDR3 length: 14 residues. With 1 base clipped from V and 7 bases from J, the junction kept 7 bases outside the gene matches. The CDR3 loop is CASSLGQGLREQYF. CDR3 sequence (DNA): TGTGCCAGCAGCTTAGGACAGGGATTGAGGGAGCAGTACTTC.

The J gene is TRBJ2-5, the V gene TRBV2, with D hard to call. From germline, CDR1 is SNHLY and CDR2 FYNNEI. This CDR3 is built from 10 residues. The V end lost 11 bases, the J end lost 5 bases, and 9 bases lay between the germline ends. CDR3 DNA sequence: TGTGCCTCTCGAGCGGAGACCCAGTACTTC. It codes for CASRAETQYF. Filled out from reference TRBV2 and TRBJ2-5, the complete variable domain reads EPEVTQTPSHQVTQMGQEVILRCVPISNHLYFYWYRQILGQKVEFLVSFYNNEISEKSEIFDDQFSVERPDGSNFTLKIRSTKLEDSAMYFCASRAETQYFGPGTRLLVL.

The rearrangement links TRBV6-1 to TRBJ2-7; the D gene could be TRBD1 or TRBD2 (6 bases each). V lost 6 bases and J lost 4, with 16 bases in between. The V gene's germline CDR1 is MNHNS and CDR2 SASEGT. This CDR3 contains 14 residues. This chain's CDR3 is CASSPEGGPYEQYF. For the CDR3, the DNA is TGTGCCAGCAGCCCGGAAGGGGGGCCTTACGAGCAGTACTTC.

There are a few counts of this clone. The CDR3 DNA follows: TGTGCCAGCAGCGTAGCTGGGACCGGGACGTCGGGCGCTTTCTTT. Protein product: CASSVAGTGTSGAFF. This chain uses TRBV9 with TRBJ1-1; TRBD1 might be the D (5 bases). Trimming pared 0 bases from V and 11 bases from J, leaving 20 bases between. This CDR3 contains 15 residues. Germline values: CDR1 SGDLS, CDR2 YYNGEE.

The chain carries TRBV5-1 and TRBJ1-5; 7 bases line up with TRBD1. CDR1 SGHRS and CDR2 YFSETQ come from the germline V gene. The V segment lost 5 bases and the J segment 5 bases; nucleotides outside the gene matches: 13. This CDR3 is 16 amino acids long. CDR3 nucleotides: TGCGCCAGCAGTCCAACCCCGACAGGGTCCGATCAGCCCCAGCATTTT. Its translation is CASSPTPTGSDQPQHF.

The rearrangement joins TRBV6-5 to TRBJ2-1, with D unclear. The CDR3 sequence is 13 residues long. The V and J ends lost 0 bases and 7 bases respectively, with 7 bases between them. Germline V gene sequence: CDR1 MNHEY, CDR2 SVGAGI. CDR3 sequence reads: CASSYSSVNEQFF. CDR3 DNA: TGTGCCAGCAGTTACTCGAGTGTTAATGAGCAGTTCTTC.

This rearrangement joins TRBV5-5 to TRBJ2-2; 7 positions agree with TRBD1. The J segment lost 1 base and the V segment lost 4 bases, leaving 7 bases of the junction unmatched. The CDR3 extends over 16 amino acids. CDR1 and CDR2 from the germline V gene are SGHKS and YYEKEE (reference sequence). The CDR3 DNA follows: TGTGCCAGCAGCCCGGGCCGACAGGGGAACACCGGGGAGCTGTTTTTT. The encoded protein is CASSPGRQGNTGELFF. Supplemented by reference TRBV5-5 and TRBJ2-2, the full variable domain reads DAGVTQSPTHLIKTRGQQVTLRCSPISGHKSVSWYQQVLGQGPQFIFQYYEKEERGRGNFPDRFSARQFPNYSSELNVNALLLGDSALYLCASSPGRQGNTGELFFGEGSRLTVL.

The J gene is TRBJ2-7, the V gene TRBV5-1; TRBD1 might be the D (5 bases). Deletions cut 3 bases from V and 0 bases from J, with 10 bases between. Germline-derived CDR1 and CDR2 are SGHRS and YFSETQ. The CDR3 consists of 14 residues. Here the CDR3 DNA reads TGCGCCAGCAGCTGGGGCCGAAGCTCCTACGAGCAGTACTTC. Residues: CASSWGRSSYEQYF.

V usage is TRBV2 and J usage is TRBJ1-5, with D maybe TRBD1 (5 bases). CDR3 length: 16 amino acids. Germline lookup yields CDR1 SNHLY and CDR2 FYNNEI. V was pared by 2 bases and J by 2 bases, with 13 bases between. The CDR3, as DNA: TGTGCCAGCAGTGAAAGCGATTCGGGGGGCAATCAGCCCCAGCATTTT. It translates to CASSESDSGGNQPQHF.

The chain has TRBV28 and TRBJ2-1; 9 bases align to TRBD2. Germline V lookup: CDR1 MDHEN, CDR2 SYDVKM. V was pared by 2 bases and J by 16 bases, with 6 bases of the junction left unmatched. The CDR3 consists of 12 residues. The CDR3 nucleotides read TGTGCCAGCAGTTTAGGGCGGGAGGGCCAATTCTTC. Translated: CASSLGREGQFF.

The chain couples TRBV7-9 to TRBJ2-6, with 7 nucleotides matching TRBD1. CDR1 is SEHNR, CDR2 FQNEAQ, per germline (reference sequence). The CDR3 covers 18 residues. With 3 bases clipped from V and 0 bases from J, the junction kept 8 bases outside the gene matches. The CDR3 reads CASSFVGTESSGANVLTF. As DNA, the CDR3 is TGTGCCAGCAGCTTCGTTGGGACAGAGAGCTCTGGGGCCAACGTCCTGACTTTC.

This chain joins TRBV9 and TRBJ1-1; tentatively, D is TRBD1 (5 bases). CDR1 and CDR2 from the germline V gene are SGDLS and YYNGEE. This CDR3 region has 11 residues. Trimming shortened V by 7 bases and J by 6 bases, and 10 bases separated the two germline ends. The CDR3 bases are TGTGCCAGCGGACCGGGGCCTGAAGCTTTCTTT. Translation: CASGPGPEAFF. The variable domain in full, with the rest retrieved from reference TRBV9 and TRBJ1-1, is DSGVTQTPKHLITATGQRVTLRCSPRSGDLSVYWYQQSLDQGLQFLIQYYNGEERAKGNILERFSAQQFPDLHSELNLSSLELGDSALYFCASGPGPEAFFGQGTRLTVV.

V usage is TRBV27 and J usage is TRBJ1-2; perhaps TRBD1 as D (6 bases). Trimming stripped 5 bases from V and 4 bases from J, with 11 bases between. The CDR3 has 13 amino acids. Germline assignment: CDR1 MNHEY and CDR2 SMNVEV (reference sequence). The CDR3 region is CASSQGTFYGYTF. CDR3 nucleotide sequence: TGTGCCAGCAGTCAGGGGACATTCTATGGCTACACCTTC.

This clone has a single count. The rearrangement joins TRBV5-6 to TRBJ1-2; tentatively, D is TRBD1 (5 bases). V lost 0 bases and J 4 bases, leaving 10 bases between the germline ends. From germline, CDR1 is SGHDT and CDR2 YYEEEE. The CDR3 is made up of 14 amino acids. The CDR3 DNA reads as TGTGCCAGCAGCTTGGACGGGGACCTCTATGGCTACACCTTC. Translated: CASSLDGDLYGYTF.